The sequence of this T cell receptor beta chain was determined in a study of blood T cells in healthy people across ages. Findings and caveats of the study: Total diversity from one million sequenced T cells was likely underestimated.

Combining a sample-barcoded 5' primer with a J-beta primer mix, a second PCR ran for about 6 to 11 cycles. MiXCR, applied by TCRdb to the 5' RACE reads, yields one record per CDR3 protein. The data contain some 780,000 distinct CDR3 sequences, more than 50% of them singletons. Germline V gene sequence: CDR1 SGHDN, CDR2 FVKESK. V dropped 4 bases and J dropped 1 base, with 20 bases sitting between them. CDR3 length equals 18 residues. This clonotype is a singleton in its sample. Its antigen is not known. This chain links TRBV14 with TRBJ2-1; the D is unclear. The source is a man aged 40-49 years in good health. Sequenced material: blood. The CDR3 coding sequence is TGTGCCAGCAGCCCTCAACCTTGGGTCTTCCCATCCTACAATGAGCAGTTCTTC. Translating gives CASSPQPWVFPSYNEQFF.